The 27 T cell receptor beta chains listed next were all sequenced from one sample in a study of Graves' ophthalmopathy and Graves' hyperthyroidism. The authors amplified TCR beta CDR3 regions, and they did so from RNA transcripts for repertoire sequencing. Amplification began with first-round RT-PCR using HTBI primers, then second-round multiplex PCR was performed. TCRdb itself ran the multiplex PCR reads through MiXCR, one entry per CDR3 protein. The sample contains about 410,000 distinct CDR3 sequences, approximately 16% of which appear only once. The sample was peripheral blood. The receptors were sampled from a woman younger than 30 with Graves' ophthalmopathy.

This clonotype has at least ten counts. The chain uses TRBV28 and TRBJ1-5, with D tentatively TRBD1 (5 bases). The V and J ends lost 9 bases and 5 bases respectively, with 14 bases between them. The germline CDR1 and CDR2 sequences are MDHEN and SYDVKM. The CDR3 has 13 residues. This chain's CDR3 is CASQIGADQPQHF. The CDR3 DNA reads TGTGCCAGTCAGATAGGGGCGGATCAGCCCCAGCATTTT. The whole variable domain, remainder taken from reference TRBV28 and TRBJ1-5, is DVKVTQSSRYLVKRTGEKVFLECVQDMDHENMFWYRQDPGLGLRLIYFSYDVKMKEKGDIPEGYSVSREKKERFSLILESASTNQTSMYLCASQIGADQPQHFGDGTRLSIL.

V usage is TRBV7-9 and J usage is TRBJ1-1; a possible D gene is TRBD1 (5 bases). V was shortened by 6 bases and J by 0 bases, with 11 bases between the two germline ends. There are 14 residues in the CDR3. Germline values: CDR1 SEHNR, CDR2 FQNEAQ (reference sequence). The CDR3 here is CASRLGTMNTEAFF. DNA of the CDR3: TGTGCCAGCAGGCTTGGGACCATGAACACTGAAGCTTTCTTT.

In its sample, this clonotype was seen many times. The rearrangement uses TRBV29-1 and TRBJ2-6; no clear D. There are 12 residues in the CDR3. Trimming left V 6 bases short and J 3 bases short, with 6 bases between. Germline CDR1 is SQVTM and CDR2 is ANQGSEA. CDR3 sequence (DNA): TGCAGCGTCCCCGTTGGGGCCAACGTCCTGACTTTC. This encodes CSVPVGANVLTF.

This clonotype was detected ten times or more. The J gene is TRBJ2-7, the V gene TRBV27; D not resolved. V gave up 3 bases and J gave up 12 bases, with 15 bases separating them. The CDR3 runs to 12 residues. CDR1 and CDR2 (germline): MNHEY, SMNVEV (reference sequence). The CDR3, as DNA: TGTGCCAGCAGTTTCAGGCGGTCTAATCTGTACTTC. Amino acids: CASSFRRSNLYF.

The chain uses TRBV6-5 and TRBJ1-5, with D perhaps TRBD1 (5 bases). This CDR3 is 17 amino acids long. Trimming removed 7 bases at V and 8 bases at J, with 27 bases between. CDR1 and CDR2 (germline): MNHEY, SVGAGI. This CDR3 reads CASTLPSQGPEGEPQHF. DNA for the CDR3: TGTGCCAGCACTTTACCGAGCCAGGGCCCTGAGGGTGAGCCCCAGCATTTT.

This clonotype was recorded at least ten times. The chain is built from TRBV6-2 or TRBV6-3 and TRBJ2-7; 9 positions agree with TRBD2. Germline CDR1 reads MNHEY; CDR2 reads SVGEGT. After removal of 4 bases from V and 3 bases from J, the junction contained 7 bases not matched to a gene. This CDR3 is 15 amino acids long. The CDR3 bases are TGTGCCAGCAGTTCGGGGAAGCGGGGGGACTACGAGCAGTACTTC. Translating it yields CASSSGKRGDYEQYF.

This clonotype was counted many times. The chain has TRBV4-2 and TRBJ2-2; 7 bases line up with TRBD2. The germline gives CDR1 LGHNA, CDR2 YNFKEQ. J gave up 3 bases and V 6 bases, and 13 bases lay outside the gene matches. This CDR3 has 17 residues. The DNA of the CDR3 is TGTGCCAGCAGGATATGGGGGGGTTCCTCGGACACCGGGGAGCTGTTTTTT. This gives the protein CASRIWGGSSDTGELFF.

This clonotype was counted at least ten times. The chain couples TRBV27 to TRBJ2-7; weak D call: TRBD1 (6 bases). This CDR3 region has 15 residues. Between the trimmed V and J ends, which lost 5 bases and 7 bases, there was a span of 21 bases. Germline CDR1 is MNHEY and CDR2 is SMNVEV (reference sequence). This chain's CDR3 is CASSPTTGTRREQYF. CDR3 in DNA: TGTGCCAGCAGTCCAACGACCGGGACACGGAGGGAGCAGTACTTC.

This clonotype appeared many times. The genes are TRBV20-1 and TRBJ2-7; unclear D gene. This CDR3 region has 13 residues. Germline V lookup: CDR1 DFQATT, CDR2 SNEGSKA (reference sequence). V was pared by 6 bases and J by 7 bases, with 19 bases between. The CDR3 sequence: CSAPPVPAEEQYF. The CDR3 bases are TGCAGTGCCCCACCCGTGCCCGCAGAGGAGCAGTACTTC.

This clonotype was counted ten times or more. This sequence joins TRBV4-1 and TRBJ2-2; TRBD1 matches 8 bases. Trimming took 4 bases from V and 7 from J; bases not matched to a gene: 8. Germline assignment: CDR1 MGHRA and CDR2 YSYEKL. The CDR3 has 15 amino acids. The DNA for the CDR3 is TGCGCCAGCAGCCTACAGCCAGGGGGCCACGGGGAGCTGTTTTTT. Residues: CASSLQPGGHGELFF.

This clonotype occurred many times. The genes are TRBV12-3 or TRBV12-4 and TRBJ2-2, with a possible D match to TRBD2 (9 bases). V was trimmed by 3 bases and J by 4 bases, leaving 15 bases between them. The CDR3 contains 16 residues. The CDR3 sequence: CASSLASGTGTGELFF. CDR3 bases: TGTGCCAGCAGTTTGGCTAGCGGGACAGGCACCGGGGAGCTGTTTTTT.

The gene calls are TRBV11-1 and TRBJ2-7; 8 nucleotides align to TRBD1. The CDR3 runs to 12 residues. CDR1 SGHAT and CDR2 FQDESV come from the germline V gene (reference sequence). Trimming removed 5 bases from V and 5 bases from J; junction bases left unmatched: 2. CDR3 in amino acids: CASSQGQDEQYF. The CDR3 DNA reads TGTGCCAGCAGCCAGGGACAGGACGAGCAGTACTTC.

This clonotype came up many times. The gene calls are TRBV13 and TRBJ2-7; unclear D gene. The germline V gene encodes CDR1 PRHDT and CDR2 FYEKMQ (reference sequence). V was shortened by 8 bases and J by 2 bases, with 13 bases between the two germline ends. This CDR3 spans 13 amino acids. The CDR3 sequence: CASGPYLTYEQYF. DNA of the CDR3: TGTGCCAGCGGGCCTTACCTTACCTACGAGCAGTACTTC.

This clonotype was counted at least ten times. This sequence joins TRBV7-9 and TRBJ2-5; 7 bases fit TRBD1. The CDR3 loop spans 16 amino acids. The ends lost 5 bases at V and 4 bases at J; junction bases unmatched: 13. Germline loops: CDR1 SEHNR, CDR2 FQNEAQ (reference sequence). For the CDR3, the DNA is TGTGCCAGCAGCCCAACCTTGGGGACAGTCCCAGAGACCCAGTACTTC. Translated, it gives CASSPTLGTVPETQYF.

This clonotype was picked up many times. The chain joins TRBV28 to TRBJ2-7; no clear D gene. Per germline, CDR1 MDHEN and CDR2 SYDVKM. This CDR3 has 10 residues. With 10 bases removed from V and 4 bases from J, the gap between germline ends came to 8 bases. The CDR3 bases are TGTGCCACAAAATTATACGAGCAGTACTTC. Amino acid sequence: CATKLYEQYF.

This clonotype was counted ten times or more. The chain uses TRBV12-5 and TRBJ1-1, with D possibly TRBD1 on 6 matching bases. Germline V CDR1 and CDR2: LGHNT, FRNRAP. The CDR3 extends over 16 amino acids. V shed 3 bases and J shed 3 bases, with 17 bases lying between them. The CDR3 spells CASGFGLGGVYTEAFF. CDR3 sequence (DNA): TGTGCTAGTGGTTTCGGGTTAGGGGGGGTTTACACTGAAGCTTTCTTT.

This clonotype has a count of ten or more. The chain uses TRBV12-3 or TRBV12-4 and TRBJ1-5, with D uncertain. The V and J ends lost 7 bases and 0 bases respectively, with 7 bases between them. CDR3 size: 13 residues. The CDR3: CASKGLSNQPQHF. In nucleotides, the CDR3 is TGTGCCAGCAAGGGTCTTAGCAATCAGCCCCAGCATTTT.

This clonotype occurred a few times. The chain joins TRBV27 to TRBJ1-4; 10 bases are a match to TRBD1. The germline V gene encodes CDR1 MNHEY and CDR2 SMNVEV (reference sequence). This CDR3 has 18 residues. The J segment lost 5 bases and the V segment lost 5 bases, leaving 14 bases of the junction unmatched. The CDR3 here is CASSLLDRGLPLNEKLFF. CDR3 bases: TGTGCCAGCAGTCTGCTAGACAGGGGGCTACCCTTAAATGAAAAACTGTTTTTT.

Ten or more counts support this clonotype. The rearrangement joins TRBV6-2 or TRBV6-3 to TRBJ2-7, with 8 bases lining up with TRBD1. The germline V gene encodes CDR1 MNHEY and CDR2 SVGEGT. J lost 0 bases, V lost 2 bases, and 12 bases had no gene match. The CDR3 runs to 18 residues. In DNA form, the CDR3 reads TGTGCCAGCAGTTACGGCGCCGGCAGGGGGCCGTACTCCTACGAGCAGTACTTC. Translation gives CASSYGAGRGPYSYEQYF.

This chain links TRBV11-3 with TRBJ1-1; D may be TRBD1 (6 bases). The CDR3 length is 14 residues. Germline-derived CDR1 and CDR2 are SGHNT and YENEEA. V was pared by 7 bases and J by 3 bases, with 15 bases between. The CDR3 region is CASTINPGDTEAFF. The CDR3 DNA reads TGTGCCAGCACCATAAACCCAGGGGACACTGAAGCTTTCTTT.

This clonotype was counted ten times or more. The J gene is TRBJ2-6, the V gene TRBV30; D not certain. Trimming shortened V by 3 bases and J by 0 bases, and 0 bases separated the two germline ends. The CDR3 consists of 12 residues. The germline CDR1 and CDR2 sequences are GTSNPN and SVGIG (reference sequence). The DNA of the CDR3 is TGTGCCTGGAGCTCTGGGGCCAACGTCCTGACTTTC. This codes for CAWSSGANVLTF.

The V gene is TRBV27, the J gene TRBJ2-7; weak D call: TRBD2 (5 bases). V was cut by 7 bases and J by 0 bases, with 10 bases left in between. The CDR3 is 13 amino acids. The V gene's germline CDR1 is MNHEY and CDR2 SMNVEV (reference sequence). Here the CDR3 reads CASKASNSYEQYF. In nucleotides, the CDR3 is TGTGCCAGCAAAGCTAGCAACTCCTACGAGCAGTACTTC.

This clonotype was observed many times. The chain combines TRBV6-2 or TRBV6-3 with TRBJ2-5; 7 bases are a match to TRBD2. J lost 12 bases, V lost 6 bases, and 13 bases had no gene match. CDR3 length: 13 amino acids. Germline V gene lookup returns CDR1 MNHEY and CDR2 SVGEGT. The CDR3 protein is CASRSGGSPPKYF. CDR3 in DNA: TGTGCCAGCAGATCGGGAGGAAGCCCTCCAAAGTACTTC.

In its sample, this clonotype was seen many times. The chain recombines TRBV7-9 with TRBJ1-1; 9 bases are shared with TRBD1. Germline loops: CDR1 SEHNR, CDR2 FQNEAQ (reference sequence). This CDR3 region has 14 residues. Trimming at V came to 8 bases and at J to 5 bases, leaving 9 bases not matched to a gene. CDR3 bases: TGTGCCAGCGGCAAGACAGGGGGATGGACTGAAGCTTTCTTT. This gives the protein CASGKTGGWTEAFF.

This clonotype was seen many times. This sequence joins TRBV15 and TRBJ2-7; 10 bases line up with TRBD1. CDR1 is LNHNV and CDR2 is YYDKDF in the germline V gene (reference sequence). The CDR3 is made up of 18 amino acids. Germline trimming cut 0 bases from V and 1 base from J; bases unmatched to any gene: 9. As DNA, the CDR3 is TGTGCCACCAGCAGAGAGAGGTCGGGACAGGGGAAATCCTACGAGCAGTACTTC. Translation gives CATSRERSGQGKSYEQYF.

The sample holds many counts of this clonotype. As the CDR3 is not closed by the conserved phenylalanine or tryptophan, this likely results from a read error. The J gene is TRBJ1-1, the V gene TRBV7-2; no definite D call. Germline assignment: CDR1 SGHTA and CDR2 FQGNSA. The CDR3 contains 14 residues. Deletions cut 4 bases from V and 8 bases from J, with 17 bases between. The CDR3 protein is CASSSIGQSSEAFL. The DNA of the CDR3 is TGTGCCAGCAGCTCAATAGGGCAGTCATCCGAAGCTTTCCTT.

The sample holds many counts of this clonotype. The chain couples TRBV6-5 to TRBJ1-6; D might be TRBD1 (5 bases). This CDR3 spans 17 amino acids. The V and J ends lost 0 bases and 0 bases respectively, with 9 bases between them. The germline CDR1 and CDR2 sequences are MNHEY and SVGAGI. CDR3 residues: CASSYSGESSYNSPLHF. The CDR3 DNA reads as TGTGCCAGCAGTTACTCGGGGGAGAGCTCCTATAATTCACCCCTCCACTTT.